The 11 T cell receptor beta chains below come from one sample, sequenced in a study of CD8 T cells in Susac syndrome. Reverse transcription used roughly 0.5 to 1 ug RNA and random hexamers. Each CDR3 protein gets one entry after TCRdb re-called the immunoSEQ multiplex PCR reads with MiXCR. The repertoire includes under 200,000 distinct CDR3 sequences, 90% to 96% of them detected once, and 0.095% to 0.15% sits in the top ten. Sequencing used CD4+ T cells from PBMCs. Receptors originate from a human donor with Susac syndrome.

V is TRBV20-1 and J is TRBJ1-1; tentative D call: TRBD1 (6 bases). The germline CDR1 and CDR2 sequences are DFQATT and SNEGSKA (reference sequence). V dropped 1 base and J dropped 10 bases, with 25 bases sitting between them. CDR3 length: 16 residues. The CDR3 loop is CSARVEAGQPFWGAFF. The DNA of the CDR3 is TGCAGTGCTAGAGTGGAAGCCGGACAGCCCTTTTGGGGAGCTTTCTTT.

The chain joins TRBV15 to TRBJ1-1; D is possibly TRBD1 (6 bases). Trimming pared 1 base from V and 6 bases from J, leaving 15 bases between. The germline V gene has CDR1 LNHNV and CDR2 YYDKDF (reference sequence). The CDR3 contains 15 residues. The chain's CDR3 is CATSRVGVGGPEAFF. Written as DNA, the CDR3 is TGTGCCACCAGCAGAGTAGGTGTAGGGGGGCCTGAAGCTTTCTTT.

Here the CDR3 DNA reads TGTGCCACCAGCAGATCACAGGGAGGGGACTATGGCTACACCTTC. Its protein product is CATSRSQGGDYGYTF. J is TRBJ1-2 and V is TRBV15; weak D call: TRBD1 (6 bases). The CDR3 sequence is 15 residues long. CDR1 and CDR2 (germline): LNHNV, YYDKDF (reference sequence). The V end lost 2 bases, the J end lost 3 bases, and 13 bases lay between the germline ends.

The V gene is TRBV20-1, the J gene TRBJ2-2; D unclear. The CDR3 runs 12 residues. Germline V gene data show CDR1 as DFQATT and CDR2 as SNEGSKA (reference sequence). V lost 2 bases to trimming and J lost 1 base, with 2 bases between them. The CDR3 is CSARQNTGELFF. For the CDR3, the DNA is TGCAGTGCTAGACAGAACACCGGGGAGCTGTTTTTT.

This chain uses TRBV30 with TRBJ1-5; maybe TRBD1 (6 bases). Germline V gives CDR1 GTSNPN, CDR2 SVGIG (reference sequence). This CDR3 comprises 14 residues. V was trimmed by 0 bases and J by 2 bases, leaving 8 bases between them. The CDR3 DNA is TGTGCCTGGAGTGTATCAGGGGGCAATCAGCCCCAGCATTTT. It specifies CAWSVSGGNQPQHF.

V gene TRBV20-1 combines with J gene TRBJ1-2; D perhaps matches TRBD1 (5 bases). V shed 3 bases and J shed 5 bases, with 13 bases lying between them. The CDR3 covers 13 residues. Germline V lookup: CDR1 DFQATT, CDR2 SNEGSKA (reference sequence). This chain's CDR3 is CSASLGRGYGYTF. The CDR3 DNA sequence: TGCAGTGCTAGCCTGGGACGGGGATATGGCTACACCTTC.

The rearrangement uses TRBV20-1 and TRBJ2-1; 10 bases match TRBD2. Germline loops: CDR1 DFQATT, CDR2 SNEGSKA (reference sequence). The CDR3 length is 18 residues. V lost 2 bases and J lost 1; bases outside the gene matches: 11. The CDR3 nucleotides read TGCAGTGCTAGACGGGCTAGCGGGAGAATGCGGTCCTACAATGAGCAGTTCTTC. Residues: CSARRASGRMRSYNEQFF.

J is TRBJ2-3 and V is TRBV29-1, with D possibly being TRBD1 (6 bases). Trimming pared 8 bases from V and 0 bases from J, leaving 21 bases between. This CDR3 spans 16 amino acids. From germline, CDR1 is SQVTM and CDR2 ANQGSEA. The CDR3 region is CSTRGRGVSSTDTQYF. The CDR3 DNA sequence: TGCAGCACCCGTGGCAGGGGAGTATCTAGCACAGATACGCAGTATTTT.

The CDR3 region is CASSFPRNEQFF. The CDR3 DNA reads TGTGCCAGCAGCTTCCCTCGGAATGAGCAGTTCTTC. The chain joins TRBV5-4 to TRBJ2-1; D gene uncertain. CDR1 is SGHNT, CDR2 YYREEE, per germline (reference sequence). The CDR3 is 12 residues long. V lost 2 bases to trimming and J lost 7 bases, with 7 bases between them. Complete variable domain (other parts from reference TRBV5-4 and TRBJ2-1): ETGVTQSPTHLIKTRGQQVTLRCSSQSGHNTVSWYQQALGQGPQFIFQYYREEENGRGNFPPRFSGLQFPNYSSELNVNALELDDSALYLCASSFPRNEQFFGPGTRLTVL.

The chain joins TRBV18 to TRBJ1-2; 7 bases are shared with TRBD1. V was clipped by 3 bases and J by 3 bases; unmatched bases: 4. There are 14 residues in the CDR3. Germline V gene lookup returns CDR1 KGHSH and CDR2 LQKENI. For the CDR3, the DNA is TGTGCCAGCTCACCCGGGACAGTGGACTATGGCTACACCTTC. It encodes CASSPGTVDYGYTF. The entire variable domain, with the rest obtained from reference TRBV18 and TRBJ1-2, is as follows: NAGVMQNPRHLVRRRGQEARLRCSPMKGHSHVYWYRQLPEEGLKFMVYLQKENIIDESGMPKERFSAEFPKEGPSILRIQQVVRGDSAAYFCASSPGTVDYGYTFGSGTRLTVV.

The chain links TRBV15 to TRBJ1-1; D may be TRBD1 (5 bases). The V gene's germline CDR1 is LNHNV and CDR2 YYDKDF (reference sequence). Deletions cut 3 bases from V and 4 bases from J, with 12 bases between. The length of the CDR3 is 14 residues. CDR3 protein: CATSSGRRGTEAFF. The CDR3 nucleotides are TGTGCCACCAGCAGCGGGCGAAGGGGCACTGAAGCTTTCTTT.